Shown below are 30 T cell receptor beta chains from a single sample sequenced in a study of T cell responses to AZD1222 COVID-19 vaccine. Libraries were prepared by immunoSEQ multiplex PCR; TCRdb keeps only in-frame clonotypes and omits some of them. The table records approximately 79,000 clones, under 90% of them present only once. Sequenced material: peripheral blood, taken 28 days after the second AZD1222 dose. Receptors originate from an adult who received the AZD1222 COVID-19 vaccine.

The V gene is TRBV27, the J gene TRBJ1-5, with TRBD1 identical over 7 bases. This CDR3 contains 14 residues. Germline-derived CDR1 and CDR2 are MNHEY and SMNVEV (reference sequence). V lost 6 bases to trimming and J lost 3 bases; unmatched junction nucleotides: 5. The CDR3 sequence is CASSSGQINQPQHF. The CDR3 DNA reads TGTGCCAGCAGCTCGGGACAGATCAATCAGCCCCAGCATTTT.

The chain carries TRBV3-1 (or the pseudogene TRBV3-2) and TRBJ1-3; TRBD1 might be the D (6 bases). The V end was cut by 0 bases, the J end by 11 bases, with 8 bases between. Germline values: CDR1 LGHDT, CDR2 YNNKEL (reference sequence). The CDR3 sequence is 12 residues long. The CDR3 spells CASSQDKGAIYF. CDR3 DNA: TGTGCCAGCAGCCAAGATAAGGGGGCCATATATTTT.

The J gene is TRBJ1-2, the V gene TRBV7-3, with D perhaps matching TRBD1 (6 bases). From germline, CDR1 is SGHTA and CDR2 FQGTGA. Trimming left V 0 bases short and J 8 bases short, with 13 bases between. This CDR3 has 14 residues. The CDR3 DNA follows: TGTGCCAGCAGCTTAACGCCACAGGGAGACGGCTACACCTTC. Translated: CASSLTPQGDGYTF. The full variable domain, rest sourced from reference TRBV7-3 and TRBJ1-2, is GAGVSQTPSNKVTEKGKYVELRCDPISGHTALYWYRQSLGQGPEFLIYFQGTGAADDSGLPNDRFFAVRPEGSVSTLKIQRTERGDSAVYLCASSLTPQGDGYTFGSGTRLTVV.

The chain uses TRBV5-1 and TRBJ1-1; D unclear. Germline CDR1 is SGHRS and CDR2 is YFSETQ. This CDR3 has 16 residues. Trimming left V 0 bases short and J 0 bases short, with 12 bases between. DNA for the CDR3: TGCGCCAGCAGCTTGGGGTGGGGAGGCATGAACACTGAAGCTTTCTTT. Its translation: CASSLGWGGMNTEAFF.

This sequence joins TRBV5-4 and TRBJ2-1; D possibly corresponds to TRBD1 (5 bases). This CDR3 is built from 16 residues. Per the germline V gene, CDR1 is SGHNT and CDR2 is YYREEE (reference sequence). V was clipped by 3 bases and J by 6 bases, with 19 bases between them. DNA for the CDR3: TGTGCCAGCAGCTCAGGGATATCCACCTCCGGCAATGAGCAGTTCTTC. Its protein is CASSSGISTSGNEQFF.

The V and J genes are TRBV18 and TRBJ1-1; TRBD1 matches 7 bases. Germline V CDR1 and CDR2: KGHSH, LQKENI. This CDR3 comprises 13 residues. Germline trimming cut 6 bases from V and 3 bases from J; bases unmatched to any gene: 4. CDR3 amino acids: CASSLDRDTEAFF. The CDR3 DNA is TGTGCCAGCTCCCTTGACAGGGACACTGAAGCTTTCTTT.

The chain is built from TRBV27 and TRBJ2-7, with 9 bases that match TRBD1. V shed 5 bases, J shed 2 bases, and the junction held 10 bases outside the gene matches. Germline CDR1 MNHEY, CDR2 SMNVEV (reference sequence). The length of the CDR3 is 16 residues. Written as DNA, the CDR3 is TGTGCCAGCAGTCCCGGGACAGGGCGGTTAACCTACGAGCAGTACTTC. Its translation is CASSPGTGRLTYEQYF.

The V gene is TRBV3-1 (or the pseudogene TRBV3-2), the J gene TRBJ2-5; 12 bases match TRBD2. This CDR3 has 17 residues. V dropped 1 base and J dropped 3; count of bases not matched to a gene: 6. Per germline, CDR1 LGHDT and CDR2 YNNKEL (reference sequence). CDR3 sequence reads: CASSQGLAGGPEETQYF. The CDR3 nucleotides read TGTGCCAGCAGCCAAGGGCTAGCGGGAGGGCCCGAAGAGACCCAGTACTTC.

The rearrangement uses TRBV27 and TRBJ1-6; a weak D match, TRBD1 (6 bases). From germline, CDR1 is MNHEY and CDR2 SMNVEV (reference sequence). Trimming took off 7 bases at V and 5 bases at J, with 9 bases between the two ends. The CDR3 runs to 13 residues. DNA of the CDR3: TGTGCCAGCACTAGGACAGATAATTCACCCCTCCACTTT. It yields the protein CASTRTDNSPLHF.

The CDR3 region has the DNA TGTGCCTGGAGTGGCGGCTCCGTCTCCTACGAGCAGTACTTC. Its protein is CAWSGGSVSYEQYF. This chain joins TRBV30 and TRBJ2-7; no firm D call. Per the germline V gene, CDR1 is GTSNPN and CDR2 is SVGIG (reference sequence). V lost 1 base to trimming and J lost 0 bases, with 10 bases between them. This CDR3 comprises 14 residues.

This clone showed up just a few times. This sequence joins TRBV7-9 and TRBJ1-2, with unresolved D. The V and J ends lost 6 bases and 4 bases respectively, with 9 bases between them. This CDR3 is built from 12 residues. CDR1 and CDR2 (germline): SEHNR, FQNEAQ (reference sequence). CDR3 loop: CASSTRSYGYTF. For the CDR3, the DNA is TGTGCCAGCAGTACCCGGAGCTATGGCTACACCTTC.

This chain connects TRBV3-1 (or the pseudogene TRBV3-2) to TRBJ2-1; TRBD2 aligns across 7 bases. This CDR3 comprises 16 residues. Germline-derived CDR1 and CDR2 are LGHDT and YNNKEL (reference sequence). Trimming took 0 bases from V and 4 from J; bases not matched to a gene: 6. The CDR3: CASSQDLAAVYNEQFF. CDR3 coding DNA: TGTGCCAGCAGCCAAGATCTAGCGGCGGTATACAATGAGCAGTTCTTC.

This rearrangement joins TRBV9 to TRBJ2-1; D ambiguous. This CDR3 has 15 amino acids. Germline-derived CDR1 and CDR2 are SGDLS and YYNGEE. Trimming cost V 0 bases and J 3 bases, with 10 bases left between them. The CDR3 here is CASSVAPNLYNEQFF. The DNA for the CDR3 is TGTGCCAGCAGCGTAGCCCCTAACCTCTACAATGAGCAGTTCTTC.

This clone occurred many times. The chain joins TRBV19 to TRBJ2-3; unclear D gene. The CDR3 sequence is 13 residues long. Germline CDR1 LNHDA, CDR2 SQIVND (reference sequence). Between the trimmed V and J ends, which lost 5 bases and 0 bases, there was a span of 6 bases. The CDR3 loop is CASSETSTDTQYF. The CDR3 DNA reads TGTGCCAGTAGTGAAACTAGCACAGATACGCAGTATTTT. Complete variable domain (other parts from reference TRBV19 and TRBJ2-3): DGGITQSPKYLFRKEGQNVTLSCEQNLNHDAMYWYRQDPGQGLRLIYYSQIVNDFQKGDIAEGYSVSREKKESFPLTVTSAQKNPTAFYLCASSETSTDTQYFGPGTRLTVL.

The rearrangement uses TRBV28 and TRBJ1-1; D is undetermined. Trimming removed 5 bases from V and 3 bases from J, with 4 bases in between. CDR1 and CDR2 from the germline V gene are MDHEN and SYDVKM. CDR3 length: 11 amino acids. DNA for the CDR3: TGTGCCAGCAGTAGATACACTGAAGCTTTCTTT. Translation: CASSRYTEAFF.

The chain combines TRBV11-3 with TRBJ2-2; a weak D match, TRBD1 (6 bases). V shed 0 bases and J shed 4 bases, with 6 bases lying between them. This CDR3 spans 14 amino acids. Germline CDR1 is SGHNT and CDR2 is YENEEA. The DNA of the CDR3 is TGTGCCAGCAGCTTAGACAGGGGCACCGGGGAGCTGTTTTTT. This translates into CASSLDRGTGELFF.

The gene calls are TRBV5-8 and TRBJ1-2; 10 bases are a match to TRBD1. Germline V gives CDR1 SGHTS, CDR2 YDEGEE. The length of the CDR3 is 15 residues. The V gene end was trimmed by 4 bases and the J gene end by 3 bases; junction bases not matched to a gene: 6. DNA of the CDR3: TGTGCCAGCAGCCCTAGGACAGGGGGGTACTATGGCTACACCTTC. Translated, it gives CASSPRTGGYYGYTF.

This clone was observed a few times. This rearrangement joins TRBV7-9 to TRBJ2-7, with 11 positions matching TRBD2. The CDR3 loop spans 15 amino acids. V lost 5 bases to trimming and J lost 6 bases; unmatched junction nucleotides: 9. Germline V lookup: CDR1 SEHNR, CDR2 FQNEAQ (reference sequence). The CDR3 nucleotides are TGTGCCAGCAGCCTTAGCGGGAGGGTTACGGGCGAGCAGTACTTC. Its translation: CASSLSGRVTGEQYF.

The chain combines TRBV30 with TRBJ1-6; D remains ambiguous. The CDR3 spans 13 residues. From germline, CDR1 is GTSNPN and CDR2 SVGIG (reference sequence). The V and J ends lost 0 bases and 7 bases respectively, with 7 bases between them. This CDR3 reads CAWSVVPNSPLHF. The CDR3 nucleotides read TGTGCCTGGAGTGTAGTCCCCAATTCACCCCTCCACTTT. The variable domain in full, completed from reference TRBV30 and TRBJ1-6, reads SQTIHQWPATLVQPVGSPLSLECTVEGTSNPNLYWYRQAAGRGLQLLFYSVGIGQISSEVPQNLSASRPQDRQFILSSKKLLLSDSGFYLCAWSVVPNSPLHFGNGTRLTVT.

This CDR3 is CASSTWTGYEQYF. In DNA form, the CDR3 reads TGTGCCAGCAGCACCTGGACAGGCTACGAGCAGTACTTC. This chain joins TRBV11-2 and TRBJ2-7; TRBD1 matches 7 bases. Germline assignment: CDR1 SGHAT and CDR2 FQNNGV. The CDR3 length is 13 residues. The V segment lost 5 bases and the J segment 3 bases; nucleotides outside the gene matches: 4.

The chain combines TRBV4-3 with TRBJ2-2; 9 bases agree with TRBD1. Losses at the gene ends were 0 bases for V and 6 bases for J; bases not matched to a gene: 2. Germline CDR1 LGHNA, CDR2 YSLEER. The CDR3 length is 15 residues. CDR3 nucleotide sequence: TGCGCCAGCAGCCAAGACCGGGACAGGGCCGGGGAGCTGTTTTTT. Residues: CASSQDRDRAGELFF.

V gene TRBV3-1 (or the pseudogene TRBV3-2) combines with J gene TRBJ2-1, with D tentatively TRBD2 (6 bases). V lost 0 bases, J lost 6 bases, and 15 bases lay in between. The CDR3 is made up of 16 amino acids. Germline-derived CDR1 and CDR2 are LGHDT and YNNKEL (reference sequence). CDR3 bases: TGTGCCAGCAGCCAAGAAGTACTAGCCACGGGCAATGAGCAGTTCTTC. Amino acid sequence: CASSQEVLATGNEQFF.

The chain employs TRBV28 and TRBJ2-5; 7 bases match TRBD1. The CDR3 totals 15 residues. Germline assignment: CDR1 MDHEN and CDR2 SYDVKM. V lost 3 bases, J lost 2 bases, and 6 bases stayed unmatched. The CDR3 loop is CASSLIGGSQETQYF. The CDR3 nucleotides are TGTGCCAGCAGTTTGATAGGGGGCTCTCAAGAGACCCAGTACTTC.

The chain combines TRBV27 with TRBJ2-2, with D unresolved. CDR3 size: 14 residues. Germline V gives CDR1 MNHEY, CDR2 SMNVEV (reference sequence). V was cut by 0 bases and J by 1 base, with 3 bases left in between. The CDR3 is CASSLSLNTGELFF. In nucleotides, the CDR3 is TGTGCCAGCAGTTTATCTTTGAACACCGGGGAGCTGTTTTTT.

This clone was seen a handful of times. The chain has TRBV4-2 and TRBJ2-7; a possible D gene is TRBD2 (5 bases). V lost 0 bases to trimming and J lost 2 bases, with 14 bases between them. This CDR3 is 16 amino acids long. CDR1 and CDR2 (germline): LGHNA, YNFKEQ. The CDR3 nucleotides are TGTGCCAGCAGCCAAGAATCCGGGATAATTCCCTACGAGCAGTACTTC. Its protein product is CASSQESGIIPYEQYF.

V gene TRBV3-1 (or the pseudogene TRBV3-2) combines with J gene TRBJ1-5; D not resolved. The CDR3 spans 14 residues. Per the germline V gene, CDR1 is LGHDT and CDR2 is YNNKEL (reference sequence). The V and J ends lost 3 bases and 3 bases respectively, with 9 bases between them. This chain's CDR3 is CASSQAGHNQPQHF. DNA of the CDR3: TGTGCCAGCAGCCAGGCGGGCCACAATCAGCCCCAGCATTTT.

This clone showed up just a few times. V usage is TRBV5-1 and J usage is TRBJ1-5; D is unclear. V was cut by 1 base and J by 5 bases, with 10 bases left in between. The CDR3 totals 14 residues. Germline V lookup: CDR1 SGHRS, CDR2 YFSETQ. CDR3 sequence (DNA): TGCGCCAGCAGCTTGACACCCAGAGATCAGCCCCAGCATTTT. Encoded protein: CASSLTPRDQPQHF.

The rearrangement uses TRBV20-1 and TRBJ2-7; D unresolved. Germline-derived CDR1 and CDR2 are DFQATT and SNEGSKA (reference sequence). This CDR3 contains 15 residues. V was shortened by 3 bases and J by 3 bases, with 18 bases between the two germline ends. Written as DNA, the CDR3 is TGCAGTGCTAGTAGTGTATCCCGGAAGCGCTACGAGCAGTACTTC. Protein sequence: CSASSVSRKRYEQYF.

This chain links TRBV27 with TRBJ2-7; D is ambiguous. V was clipped by 1 base and J by 2 bases, with 9 bases between them. Germline V CDR1 and CDR2: MNHEY, SMNVEV (reference sequence). The CDR3 totals 14 residues. In DNA, the CDR3 is TGTGCCAGCAGTTTATTCCCAGGACCCTACGAGCAGTACTTC. It is translated as CASSLFPGPYEQYF.

This clone was observed a handful of times. V is TRBV3-1 (or the pseudogene TRBV3-2) and J is TRBJ2-3; 9 nucleotides line up with TRBD2. The J segment lost 2 bases and the V segment lost 1 base, leaving 1 base of the junction unmatched. The CDR3 loop spans 15 amino acids. Germline V gene data show CDR1 as LGHDT and CDR2 as YNNKEL (reference sequence). This CDR3 is CASSQVAGVTDTQYF. The CDR3 bases are TGTGCCAGCAGCCAAGTAGCGGGAGTCACAGATACGCAGTATTTT.